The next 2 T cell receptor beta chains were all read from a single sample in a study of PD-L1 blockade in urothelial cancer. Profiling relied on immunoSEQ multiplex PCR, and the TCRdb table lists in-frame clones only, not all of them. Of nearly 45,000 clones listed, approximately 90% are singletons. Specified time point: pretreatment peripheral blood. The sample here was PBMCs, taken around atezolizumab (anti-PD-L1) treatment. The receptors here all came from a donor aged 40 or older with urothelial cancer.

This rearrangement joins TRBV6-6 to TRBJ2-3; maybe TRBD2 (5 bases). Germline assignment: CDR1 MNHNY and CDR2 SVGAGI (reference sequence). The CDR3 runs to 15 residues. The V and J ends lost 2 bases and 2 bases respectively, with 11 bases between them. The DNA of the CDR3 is TGTGCCAGCAGTTACGTCACGGGATCCACAGATACGCAGTATTTT. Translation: CASSYVTGSTDTQYF.

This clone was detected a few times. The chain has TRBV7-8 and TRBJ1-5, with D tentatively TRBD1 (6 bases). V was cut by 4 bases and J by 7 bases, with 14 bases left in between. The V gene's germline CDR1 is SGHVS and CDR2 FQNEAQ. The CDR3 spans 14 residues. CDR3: CASSSTTGLQPQHF. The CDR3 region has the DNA TGTGCCAGCAGCTCGACGACAGGACTGCAGCCCCAGCATTTT.